This TCR beta chain is drawn from a study of PD-1 blockade in classical Hodgkin lymphoma. The repertoire was sequenced with immunoSEQ multiplex PCR; TCRdb's copy has only in-frame clones and lacks some. The sample holds 90,000 to 120,000 clones, roughly nine tenths seen once. Trimming took 6 bases from V and 5 from J; bases not matched to a gene: 4. Germline V lookup: CDR1 MDHEN, CDR2 SYDVKM. This CDR3 spans 13 amino acids. After autologous stem cell transplantation all patients relapsed, and prior brentuximab vedotin exposure differed between cohorts. The TCR comes from a human donor with classical Hodgkin lymphoma. Sequenced material: peripheral blood mononuclear cells (PBMCs), taken before the second cycle of nivolumab. The J gene is TRBJ2-7, the V gene TRBV28; 10 bases align to TRBD2. CDR3 amino acids: CASSLAGVHEQYF. The CDR3 nucleotides are TGTGCCAGCAGCCTAGCGGGAGTTCACGAGCAGTACTTC.